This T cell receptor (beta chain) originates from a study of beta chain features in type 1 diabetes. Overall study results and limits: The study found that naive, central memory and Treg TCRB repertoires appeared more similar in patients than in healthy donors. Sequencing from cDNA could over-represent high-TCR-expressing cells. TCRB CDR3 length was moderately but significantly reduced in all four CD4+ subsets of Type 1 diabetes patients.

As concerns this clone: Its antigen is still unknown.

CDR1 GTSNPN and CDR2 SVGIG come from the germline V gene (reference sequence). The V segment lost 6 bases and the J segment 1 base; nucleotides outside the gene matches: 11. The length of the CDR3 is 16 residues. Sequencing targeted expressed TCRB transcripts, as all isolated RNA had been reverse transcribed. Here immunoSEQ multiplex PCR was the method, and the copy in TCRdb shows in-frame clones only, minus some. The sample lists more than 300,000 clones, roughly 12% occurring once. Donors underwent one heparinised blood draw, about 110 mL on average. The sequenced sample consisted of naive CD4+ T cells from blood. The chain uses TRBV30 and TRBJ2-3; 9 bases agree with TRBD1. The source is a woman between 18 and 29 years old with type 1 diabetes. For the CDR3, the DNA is TGTGCCTGCGGACGTGGGACAGGGATACGCACAGATACGCAGTATTTT. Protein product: CACGRGTGIRTDTQYF.